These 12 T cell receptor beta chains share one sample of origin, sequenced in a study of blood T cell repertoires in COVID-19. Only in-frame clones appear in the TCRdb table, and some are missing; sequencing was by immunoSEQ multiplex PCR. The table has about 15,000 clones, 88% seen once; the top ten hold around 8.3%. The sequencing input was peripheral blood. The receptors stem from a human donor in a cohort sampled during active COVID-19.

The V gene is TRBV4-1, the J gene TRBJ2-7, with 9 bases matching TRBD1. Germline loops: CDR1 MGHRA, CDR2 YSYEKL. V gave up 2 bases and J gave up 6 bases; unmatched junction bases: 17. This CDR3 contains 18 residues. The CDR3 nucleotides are TGCGCCAGCAGCCAACGCCTCAAACAGGGACAGGGATTTGGCGAGCAGTACTTC. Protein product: CASSQRLKQGQGFGEQYF.

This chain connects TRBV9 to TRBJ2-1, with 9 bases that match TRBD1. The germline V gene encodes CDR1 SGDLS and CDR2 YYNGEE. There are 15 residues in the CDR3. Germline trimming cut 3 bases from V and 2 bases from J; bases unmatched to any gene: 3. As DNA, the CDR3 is TGTGCCAGCAGCGGGGGGACAGGGACCTACAATGAGCAGTTCTTC. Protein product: CASSGGTGTYNEQFF.

The CDR3 DNA follows: TGTGCCAGCACCCGGGGAAGGCCACCCCTCCACTTT. It is translated as CASTRGRPPLHF. This chain joins TRBV12-3 or TRBV12-4 and TRBJ1-6, with unresolved D. The ends were cut back, 7 bases at V and 11 bases at J, with 12 bases in the middle. CDR3 size: 12 residues.

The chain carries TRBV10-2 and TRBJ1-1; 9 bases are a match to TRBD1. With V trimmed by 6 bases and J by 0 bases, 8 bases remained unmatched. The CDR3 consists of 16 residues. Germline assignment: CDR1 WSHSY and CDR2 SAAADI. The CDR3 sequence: CASRSRTGAMNTEAFF. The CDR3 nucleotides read TGCGCCAGCAGATCACGGACAGGGGCCATGAACACTGAAGCTTTCTTT.

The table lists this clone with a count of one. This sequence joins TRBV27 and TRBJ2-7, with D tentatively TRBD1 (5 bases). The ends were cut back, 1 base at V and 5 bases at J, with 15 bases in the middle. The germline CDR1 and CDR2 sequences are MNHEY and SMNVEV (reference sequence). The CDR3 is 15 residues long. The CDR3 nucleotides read TGTGCCAGCAGTTTATATCTAGGGGCGTTCCACGAGCAGTACTTC. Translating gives CASSLYLGAFHEQYF.

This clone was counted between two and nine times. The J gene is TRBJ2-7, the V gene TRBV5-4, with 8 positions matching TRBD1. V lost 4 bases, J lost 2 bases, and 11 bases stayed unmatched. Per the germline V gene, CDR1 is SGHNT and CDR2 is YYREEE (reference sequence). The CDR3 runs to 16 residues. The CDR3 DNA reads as TGTGCCAGCAGCCCACCCCCTGGACAGGGACCCTACGAGCAGTACTTC. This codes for CASSPPPGQGPYEQYF. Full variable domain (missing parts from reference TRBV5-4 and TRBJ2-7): ETGVTQSPTHLIKTRGQQVTLRCSSQSGHNTVSWYQQALGQGPQFIFQYYREEENGRGNFPPRFSGLQFPNYSSELNVNALELDDSALYLCASSPPPGQGPYEQYFGPGTRLTVT.

This chain's CDR3 is CASSTGGRSGANVLTF. DNA of the CDR3: TGCGCCAGCAGCACTGGTGGGAGGTCCGGGGCCAACGTCCTGACTTTC. The rearrangement links TRBV5-1 to TRBJ2-6; possibly TRBD2 for D (6 bases). V lost 4 bases and J 4 bases, leaving 15 bases between the germline ends. This CDR3 has 16 residues. Germline CDR1 and CDR2: SGHRS and YFSETQ.

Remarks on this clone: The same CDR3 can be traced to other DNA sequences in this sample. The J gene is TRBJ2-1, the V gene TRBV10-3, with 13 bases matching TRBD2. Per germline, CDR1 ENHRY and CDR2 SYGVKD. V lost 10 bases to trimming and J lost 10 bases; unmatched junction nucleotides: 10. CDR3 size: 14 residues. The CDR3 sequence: CASDLGLAGSEQFF. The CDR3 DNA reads TGTGCCAGCGATCTGGGACTAGCGGGATCCGAGCAGTTCTTC.

In DNA, the CDR3 is TGTGCTAGTGGCCTTCGGACTGACACCGGGGAGCTGTTTTTT. It yields the protein CASGLRTDTGELFF. V gene TRBV12-5 combines with J gene TRBJ2-2; D possibly corresponds to TRBD2 (5 bases). The CDR3 totals 14 residues. V was cut by 6 bases and J by 3 bases, with 11 bases left in between. Germline values: CDR1 LGHNT, CDR2 FRNRAP.

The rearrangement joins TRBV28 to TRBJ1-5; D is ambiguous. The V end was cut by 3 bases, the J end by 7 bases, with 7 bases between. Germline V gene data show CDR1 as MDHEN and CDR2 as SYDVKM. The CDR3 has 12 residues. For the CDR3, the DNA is TGTGCCAGCAGTTTCGGGGAGCAGCCCCAGCATTTT. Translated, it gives CASSFGEQPQHF.

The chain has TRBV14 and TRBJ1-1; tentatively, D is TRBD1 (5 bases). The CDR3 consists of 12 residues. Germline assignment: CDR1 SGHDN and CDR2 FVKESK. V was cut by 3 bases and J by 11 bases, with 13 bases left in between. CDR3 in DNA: TGTGCCAGCAGCCAGGCGGGGCGGGGGGCTTTCTTT. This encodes CASSQAGRGAFF.

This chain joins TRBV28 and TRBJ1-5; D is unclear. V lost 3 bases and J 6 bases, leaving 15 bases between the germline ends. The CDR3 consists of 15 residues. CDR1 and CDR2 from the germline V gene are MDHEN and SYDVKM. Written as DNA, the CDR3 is TGTGCCAGCAGTTTTTCCCGGGGATTAAGTCAGCCCCAGCATTTT. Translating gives CASSFSRGLSQPQHF. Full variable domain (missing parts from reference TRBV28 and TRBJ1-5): DVKVTQSSRYLVKRTGEKVFLECVQDMDHENMFWYRQDPGLGLRLIYFSYDVKMKEKGDIPEGYSVSREKKERFSLILESASTNQTSMYLCASSFSRGLSQPQHFGDGTRLSIL.